This passage covers 2 T cell receptor beta chains from one sample sequenced in a study of T-cell memory formation after mild COVID-19. Each CDR3 protein is one row after TCRdb ran MiXCR on the 5' RACE reads. The sample has 530,000 or so distinct CDR3 sequences; about 18% are singletons. The specimen was PBMCs or a T cell subset sorted from them (not recorded which). The receptor source for this set is an adult woman who had mild COVID-19 (a few samples of this study predate the infection). Cell type and time point are not known.

The chain couples TRBV20-1 to TRBJ1-1; possible D gene TRBD1, 5 bases. V shed 6 bases and J shed 1 base, with 15 bases lying between them. CDR3 length: 14 residues. Germline-derived CDR1 and CDR2 are DFQATT and SNEGSKA (reference sequence). CDR3 protein: CSAPSRAGNTEAFF. In DNA form, the CDR3 reads TGCAGTGCGCCCTCCAGGGCCGGGAACACTGAAGCTTTCTTT.

The V call is TRBV5-1, the J call TRBJ2-3; 11 positions match TRBD2. The CDR3 is made up of 17 amino acids. Germline V gene data show CDR1 as SGHRS and CDR2 as YFSETQ. J lost 2 bases, V lost 0 bases, and 5 bases had no gene match. CDR3 sequence reads: CASSLVGTSGSTDTQYF. CDR3 DNA sequence: TGCGCCAGCAGCTTGGTCGGGACTAGCGGATCCACAGATACGCAGTATTTT.